This TCR beta chain was captured in a study of CD8+CD57+ T cells in acquired aplastic anemia. Findings and limits, study-wide: Overlap between patients and controls comprised twenty-nine CD8+ CDR3 sequences. Controls and patients did not differ significantly in CD8+ Simpson's diversity.

A note on this clonotype: No antigen is known for it. Germline is not matched at one junction end, which may reflect a read error.

CDR3 length: 11 amino acids. Germline CDR1 reads SGHAT; CDR2 reads FQNNGV. Selection for sequencing was limited to patients who had shown CD8+CD57+ cell expansion by flow cytometry. The enrolled patients all had severe acquired aplastic anemia. Genomic DNA was employed as the template in profiling TCR beta VDJ and CDR3. TCRdb itself ran the reads through MiXCR, one entry per CDR3 protein. The data hold around 200,000 distinct CDR3 sequences, with around half observed a single time. J is TRBJ2-2 and V is TRBV11-2, with D hard to call. The sequence derives from a human donor with aplastic anemia. The sample consisted of sorted CD4+, CD8+, or CD8+CD57+ T cells (not recorded which) from PBMCs. This CDR3 reads CASILGGELFF. The CDR3 DNA sequence: TGCGCCAGCATCTTGGGCGGGGAGCTGTTTTTT.